A single sample is the source of the 10 T cell receptor beta chains below, sequenced in a study of vaccination and CD4 T cells after COVID-19. Time point of the sample: late sampling 161 to 241 days after vaccination in three convalescent patients. MiXCR, applied by TCRdb to the PCR reads, yields one record per CDR3 protein. The sample records about 36,000 distinct CDR3 sequences, 36% being singletons. This material consisted of CD4+ T cells from blood, taken about 7 months after SARS-CoV-2 vaccination. The receptor set was obtained from a human donor who had recovered from COVID-19.

The chain is built from TRBV11-1 and TRBJ2-7; D is unclear. Per the germline V gene, CDR1 is SGHAT and CDR2 is FQDESV (reference sequence). Trimming stripped 5 bases from V and 5 bases from J, with 10 bases between. CDR3 length equals 12 residues. The CDR3 sequence is CASSARSDEQYF. The CDR3 coding sequence is TGTGCCAGCAGCGCTAGATCTGACGAGCAGTACTTC.

This clonotype has only a few counts. The V gene is TRBV27, the J gene TRBJ2-6; the D is unclear. The V end lost 5 bases, the J end lost 3 bases, and 17 bases lay between the germline ends. The CDR3 contains 17 residues. Germline CDR1 is MNHEY and CDR2 is SMNVEV (reference sequence). CDR3 sequence (DNA): TGTGCCAGCAGTCGTATACCCTATCCCGGTGGGGCCAACGTCCTGACTTTC. It translates to CASSRIPYPGGANVLTF.

This clonotype is deemed medium-sized. This sequence joins TRBV27 and TRBJ2-7; D unclear. The V and J ends lost 3 bases and 5 bases respectively, with 5 bases between them. CDR1 and CDR2 from the germline V gene are MNHEY and SMNVEV (reference sequence). The CDR3 is 11 amino acids. CDR3 protein: CASSFGHEQYF. Written as DNA, the CDR3 is TGTGCCAGCAGTTTTGGGCACGAGCAGTACTTC.

This clonotype came up a few times. The chain uses TRBV7-2 and TRBJ2-1, with 10 bases lining up with TRBD1. CDR3 size: 17 residues. Germline CDR1 reads SGHTA; CDR2 reads FQGNSA. Trimming cost V 5 bases and J 5 bases; bases outside gene matches: 12. The CDR3 region is CASSPLGRGQGDNEQFF. CDR3 DNA sequence: TGTGCCAGCAGCCCACTGGGACGCGGACAGGGGGACAATGAGCAGTTCTTC.

The chain carries TRBV27 and TRBJ2-1, with TRBD2 identical over 15 bases. The V gene's germline CDR1 is MNHEY and CDR2 SMNVEV (reference sequence). The CDR3 consists of 16 residues. V trimming: 6 bases; J trimming: 8 bases; junction bases outside the gene matches: 8. The CDR3 DNA sequence: TGTGCCAGCAGCGGACTAGCGGGAGGGATTTGGGATGAGCAGTTCTTC. This codes for CASSGLAGGIWDEQFF.

This chain connects TRBV7-2 to TRBJ2-1, with D possibly TRBD2 on 6 matching bases. The CDR3 totals 15 residues. Germline V gene lookup returns CDR1 SGHTA and CDR2 FQGNSA. V shed 2 bases and J shed 7 bases, with 15 bases lying between them. The CDR3 is CASSLLGRRSNEQFF. In nucleotides, the CDR3 is TGTGCCAGCAGCTTACTGGGGAGGCGATCTAATGAGCAGTTCTTC.

The genes are TRBV12-3 or TRBV12-4 and TRBJ2-3, with 9 bases aligning to TRBD2. There are 15 residues in the CDR3. Germline trimming cut 10 bases from V and 8 bases from J; bases unmatched to any gene: 16. The CDR3 region is CATNTGTSFPGTQYF. The CDR3 DNA reads as TGTGCCACCAATACCGGGACTAGCTTTCCGGGTACGCAGTATTTT.

In DNA, the CDR3 is TGTGCCAGCAGTTACTTAGCGGGGGAACAAGAGACCCAGTACTTC. Amino acids: CASSYLAGEQETQYF. This rearrangement joins TRBV6-5 to TRBJ2-5; 9 positions match TRBD2. The germline V gene encodes CDR1 MNHEY and CDR2 SVGAGI. The J segment lost 2 bases and the V segment lost 1 base, leaving 2 bases of the junction unmatched. The CDR3 has 15 amino acids.

CDR3 protein: CASSPPKLRTGGNEQYF. CDR3 DNA: TGTGCCAGCAGCCCCCCAAAGCTACGGACAGGGGGAAACGAGCAGTACTTC. The chain links TRBV12-1 to TRBJ2-7; the D call TRBD1 from the table was never checked on the DNA. TRBV12-1 is a documented pseudogene. This CDR3 contains 17 residues.

This clonotype was picked up a small number of times. The chain employs TRBV20-1 and TRBJ1-1, with D uncertain. This CDR3 is built from 13 residues. The V and J ends lost 4 bases and 1 base respectively, with 10 bases between them. Germline loops: CDR1 DFQATT, CDR2 SNEGSKA (reference sequence). The CDR3 sequence: CSANLGRNTEAFF. In DNA form, the CDR3 reads TGCAGTGCTAATTTAGGGCGGAACACTGAAGCTTTCTTT.